This T cell receptor (beta chain) was sequenced during a study of graft-versus-host responses after intestinal transplantation. Study-wide points: GvH clones were found in recipient marrow; some appeared first in ileum or blood.

Of note for this clone: As yet, its antigen is unknown.

Sequencing used immunoSEQ multiplex PCR; TCRdb keeps in-frame clones, though not all of them. The sample records more than 95,000 clones, roughly 92% being singletons. This CDR3 contains 13 residues. V was trimmed by 4 bases and J by 4 bases, leaving 11 bases between them. Germline V gives CDR1 SGHNT, CDR2 YYREEE (reference sequence). The V gene is TRBV5-4, the J gene TRBJ1-1; TRBD1 might be the D (6 bases). The sequenced sample was unstimulated CD4+ T cells sorted from spleen or lymph node cells, obtained before intestinal transplant. The clonotype was recovered from a human donor who received an intestinal transplant. The CDR3 region is CASSTGPGTEAFF. The CDR3 nucleotides read TGTGCCAGCAGCACAGGGCCGGGCACTGAAGCTTTCTTT. The full variable domain, its missing parts supplied by reference TRBV5-4 and TRBJ1-1, is ETGVTQSPTHLIKTRGQQVTLRCSSQSGHNTVSWYQQALGQGPQFIFQYYREEENGRGNFPPRFSGLQFPNYSSELNVNALELDDSALYLCASSTGPGTEAFFGQGTRLTVV.